Listed here are 5 T cell receptor beta chains from one sample, sequenced in a study of identical twins. TCRdb independently ran MiXCR on the 5' RACE reads; one entry per CDR3 protein. The top ten clones hold less than 4% of a sample with approximately 260,000 distinct CDR3 sequences, around 8.3% of them seen once. In addition, the sample was reused for a study of yellow fever vaccine responses in identical twins.

Material for sequencing was CD8+ T cells sorted from blood. Receptors were obtained from a woman between 18 and 29 years old in good health.

This clonotype was picked up a small number of times. CDR3 coding DNA: TGTGCCAGCAGTTGGGCTAGCGGGATCGCAGATACGCAGTATTTT. Translation gives CASSWASGIADTQYF. The chain joins TRBV27 to TRBJ2-3; TRBD2 matches at 9 bases. Germline V gene data show CDR1 as MNHEY and CDR2 as SMNVEV (reference sequence). With V trimmed by 4 bases and J by 4 bases, 6 bases remained unmatched. The CDR3 spans 15 residues.

The chain uses TRBV7-3 and TRBJ2-5; TRBD1 agrees at 9 bases. The CDR3 has 14 amino acids. Unmatched junction bases numbered 5, after V lost 4 bases and J lost 5 bases. Germline V gene lookup returns CDR1 SGHTA and CDR2 FQGTGA. The CDR3 DNA reads as TGTGCCAGCAGCTCCACAGGGGGCAGGGAGACCCAGTACTTC. This translates into CASSSTGGRETQYF.

This clonotype was found many times. The chain joins TRBV7-9 to TRBJ2-7; no clear D. This CDR3 is built from 14 residues. V lost 5 bases, J lost 2 bases, and 13 bases lay in between. In germline, CDR1 is SEHNR, CDR2 FQNEAQ (reference sequence). The CDR3 nucleotides are TGTGCCAGCAGCCCTCAGGACCGTACCTACGAGCAGTACTTC. Translating gives CASSPQDRTYEQYF.

This clonotype has just a few counts. The rearrangement links TRBV27 to TRBJ2-3; 9 positions agree with TRBD2. Germline loops: CDR1 MNHEY, CDR2 SMNVEV (reference sequence). The CDR3 is made up of 14 amino acids. V lost 5 bases, J lost 4 bases, and 4 bases stayed unmatched. The CDR3 DNA sequence: TGTGCCAGCAGTACCCGGACTAGCGCAGATACGCAGTATTTT. This encodes CASSTRTSADTQYF.

This clonotype was seen more than once but under ten times. The chain is built from TRBV6-2 or TRBV6-3 and TRBJ2-3; D ambiguous. The CDR3 extends over 12 amino acids. The V end was cut by 7 bases, the J end by 3 bases, with 8 bases between. Per the germline V gene, CDR1 is MNHEY and CDR2 is SVGEGT. The CDR3 loop is CASTLPTDTQYF. In DNA form, the CDR3 reads TGTGCCAGCACGCTGCCTACAGATACGCAGTATTTT.